This TCR beta chain was sequenced in a study of tumor and adjacent non-tumor tissue in lung cancer. Study summary: Samples averaged roughly 4.2 million productive TCRbeta reads each.

The library came from three nested PCR rounds adapted from ARM-PCR protocols. In TCRdb, the multiplex PCR reads were re-called with MiXCR into one record per CDR3 protein. Here the sample spans tens of thousands of distinct CDR3 sequences, less than 85% being singletons. This clonotype was seen more than once but under ten times. Its antigen is still unknown. No cell sorting was done before RNA was extracted from the tissue. This non-tumor lung sample came from over 3 cm beyond the tumor edge. Regarding the study as a whole: Tumor tissue had significantly higher TCR diversity than normal lung. Tumor repertoires had a smaller top 100 clone share than normal lung.

The sequence derives from a man aged 65 to 79 with non-small cell lung cancer. The sequenced material came from distant non-tumor lung tissue.

CDR3 coding DNA: TGCGCCAGCAGCTTCGAGGGCGACAAGTTCTTC. Translated, it gives CASSFEGDKFF. The chain joins TRBV5-1 to TRBJ2-1, with D possibly TRBD2 on 5 matching bases. Trimming cost V 2 bases and J 14 bases, with 11 bases left between them. CDR3 size: 11 residues. Germline CDR1 and CDR2: SGHRS and YFSETQ.